The rows below give T cell receptor beta chains drawn from one sample of a study of blood T cell repertoires in COVID-19. Profiled with immunoSEQ multiplex PCR; TCRdb holds only in-frame clones, not every one. There are some 350,000 clones in the sample; about 90% occur only once, and 2.5% to 4% lies in the top ten. The sequenced sample was peripheral blood. Receptors originate from a woman aged 18-29 years who had recovered from COVID-19. Both conserved end residues are part of each CDR3. Fields, in order: clone size, J gene, V gene, D gene, CDR3 DNA, CDR3 protein. A D gene is named only where the DNA matches it firmly. Rows give clone size only sometimes, using once, few, many, or a class for an expanded clone.

NA TRBJ2-5 TRBV6-2/TRBV6-3 NA TGTGCCAGCAGTTATGCGGCGGGGGCGGGATGGGAGACCCAGTACTTC CASSYAAGAGWETQYF
NA TRBJ1-2 TRBV7-4 NA TGTGCCAGCAGCTTTCAGGGTTTTAACTATGGCTACACCTTC CASSFQGFNYGYTF
once TRBJ1-2 TRBV21-1 NA TGTGCCAGCAGAATGAACGGGACAAGTGTCTATGGCTACACCTTC CASRMNGTSVYGYTF
NA TRBJ2-3 TRBV4-2 TRBD2 TGTGCCAGCAGCCATAAGCTAGCGGGAGGGCCAGATACGCAGTATTTT CASSHKLAGGPDTQYF
NA TRBJ2-3 TRBV7-8 TRBD2 TGTGCCAGCAGCTTAGTAGCGGGGCGCACAGATACGCAGTATTTT CASSLVAGRTDTQYF
NA TRBJ1-2 TRBV27 NA TGTGCCAGCAGTTTCCAGCAGCGTAACTATGGCTACACCTTC CASSFQQRNYGYTF
NA TRBJ2-1 TRBV2 NA TGTGCCAGCAGTGTGACTACTAGCTACAATGAGCAGTTCTTC CASSVTTSYNEQFF
NA TRBJ2-1 TRBV7-9 TRBD1 TGTGCCAGCAGCTTTTTCGAGGCCGGGACAGGGTTCTTCTTC CASSFFEAGTGFFF
NA TRBJ2-2 TRBV23-1 NA TGCGCCAGCAGAGATTTCAGGGTAGCCAACACCGGGGAGCTGTTTTTT CASRDFRVANTGELFF
NA TRBJ1-2 TRBV19 TRBD1 TGTGCCAGTAGTAAGGAGGGACAGGTTTATGGCTACACCTTC CASSKEGQVYGYTF
NA TRBJ1-5 TRBV19 NA TGTGCCAGTAGTATGTGGGGGGATTCGCGCAATCAGCCCCAGCATTTT CASSMWGDSRNQPQHF
NA TRBJ1-2 TRBV12-5 TRBD1 TGTGCTAGTGGTACCCGGACAGGGAGCTATGGCTACACCTTC CASGTRTGSYGYTF
NA TRBJ2-1 TRBV10-3 NA TGTGCCACCCAGGGCTACAATGAGCAGTTCTTC CATQGYNEQFF
NA TRBJ2-2 TRBV19 TRBD1 TGTGCCAGTAGTACGCAGGGGGTCCCCGGGGAGCTGTTTTTT CASSTQGVPGELFF
NA TRBJ1-6 TRBV4-3 TRBD1 TGCGCCAGCAGCCGATGGACAGGGTCAGATTCACCCCTCCACTTT CASSRWTGSDSPLHF
once TRBJ2-5 TRBV2 TRBD2 TGTGCCAGCAGTGCTGGCGGGAGGCCCTCCACGAACCAAGAGACCCAGTACTTC CASSAGGRPSTNQETQYF
NA TRBJ2-3 TRBV27 NA TGTGCCAGCAGTTTCCTCAGGGCCCTCCGCACAGATACGCAGTATTTT CASSFLRALRTDTQYF
NA TRBJ1-4 TRBV5-1 NA TGCGCCAGCAGCGACCCCCAGGGGATGAATGAAAAACTGTTTTTT CASSDPQGMNEKLFF
NA TRBJ2-2 TRBV19 TRBD2 TGTGCCAGTAGTGCCGGGACTAGCGGGAGGGCCGTGTTCGGGGAGCTGTTTTTT CASSAGTSGRAVFGELFF
NA TRBJ2-3 TRBV21-1 NA TGTGCCAGCCCCAGGAACAGGGGGCGCCCAGATACGCAGTATTTT CASPRNRGRPDTQYF
few TRBJ1-4 TRBV6-2/TRBV6-3 NA TGTGCCAGCAGTTACTCGGGGGCTGAGAGACTGTTTTTT CASSYSGAERLFF
NA TRBJ2-1 TRBV5-5 NA TGTGCCAGCAGGCACAGGTCCGAGGATGAGCAGTTCTTC CASRHRSEDEQFF
NA TRBJ1-2 TRBV28 NA TGTGCCAGCAGTACCAGGGGTCCGGGTGGCTACACCTTC CASSTRGPGGYTF
NA TRBJ2-4 TRBV12-3/TRBV12-4 TRBD2 TGTGCCAGCACCCTGAGGGAGGGCATTCAGTACTTC CASTLREGIQYF
NA TRBJ2-1 TRBV30 NA TGTGCCTGGTTGACGACGGGAGCGTCCTACAATGAGCAGTTCTTC CAWLTTGASYNEQFF
NA TRBJ2-3 TRBV19 TRBD2 TGTGCCAGTAGTAGTAGCGGGCCCGGCAGCGCAGATACGCAGTATTTT CASSSSGPGSADTQYF
once TRBJ2-4 TRBV2 NA TGTGCCAGCACTTTGGACTTAAACATTCAGTACTTC CASTLDLNIQYF
NA TRBJ2-2 TRBV5-6 TRBD1 TGTGCCAGCAGCTTCGCGGGACAGGGGAAGCTGTTTTTT CASSFAGQGKLFF
NA TRBJ2-1 TRBV7-7 NA TGTGCCAGCAGCTTACGATACGTCAGCTCCTACAATGAGCAGTTCTTC CASSLRYVSSYNEQFF
once TRBJ1-1 TRBV9 NA TGTGCCAGCAGCCCCCGGACACAACATCCCACTGAAGCTTTCTTT CASSPRTQHPTEAFF
NA TRBJ1-4 TRBV5-4 TRBD1 TGTGCCAGCAGCGATCGGGACAGGGAAAAACTGTTTTTT CASSDRDREKLFF